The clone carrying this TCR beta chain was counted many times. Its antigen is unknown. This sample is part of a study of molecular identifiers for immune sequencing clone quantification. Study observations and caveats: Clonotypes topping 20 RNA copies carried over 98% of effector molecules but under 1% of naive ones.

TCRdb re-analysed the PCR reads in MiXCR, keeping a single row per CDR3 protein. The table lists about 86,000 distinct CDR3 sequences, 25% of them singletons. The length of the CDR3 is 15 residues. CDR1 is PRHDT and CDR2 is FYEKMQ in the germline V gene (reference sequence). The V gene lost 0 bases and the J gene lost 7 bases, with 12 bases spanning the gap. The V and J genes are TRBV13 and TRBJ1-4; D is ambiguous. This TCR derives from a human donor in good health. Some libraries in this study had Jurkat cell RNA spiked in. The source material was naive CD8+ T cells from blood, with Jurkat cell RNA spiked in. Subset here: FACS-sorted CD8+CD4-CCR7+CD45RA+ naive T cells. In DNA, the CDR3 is TGTGCCAGCAGCTTAGGTGGAACCTGGGGTGAAAAACTGTTTTTT. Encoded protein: CASSLGGTWGEKLFF.